These 26 T cell receptor beta chains share one sample of origin, sequenced in a study of blood T cell repertoires in COVID-19. The table came from immunoSEQ multiplex PCR; TCRdb's copy has only in-frame clones and leaves some out. Of roughly 190,000 clones detected, roughly 84% appear once; the ten largest clones hold roughly 15%. Material for sequencing was peripheral blood. The receptors here all came from a woman in her sixties or seventies with COVID-19, enrolled during active disease.

This clone occurred a few times. The genes are TRBV6-5 and TRBJ1-1, with D maybe TRBD1 (6 bases). The CDR3 contains 15 residues. V lost 7 bases to trimming and J lost 6 bases, with 21 bases between them. The germline V gene encodes CDR1 MNHEY and CDR2 SVGAGI. CDR3 loop: CASNPRRGGFAEAFF. The CDR3 DNA sequence: TGTGCCAGCAATCCCCGGCGGGGGGGCTTTGCTGAAGCTTTCTTT.

J is TRBJ2-5 and V is TRBV6-1; 8 bases map to TRBD2. There are 18 residues in the CDR3. CDR1 and CDR2 (germline): MNHNS, SASEGT. V gave up 0 bases and J gave up 4 bases; unmatched junction bases: 13. This chain's CDR3 is CASSEARFGVAGRETQYF. The CDR3 region has the DNA TGTGCCAGCAGTGAAGCACGTTTCGGAGTAGCGGGAAGAGAGACCCAGTACTTC.

This chain connects TRBV6-5 to TRBJ1-2; no clear D. The CDR3 is 11 residues long. Germline CDR1 is MNHEY and CDR2 is SVGAGI. With 6 bases removed from V and 8 bases from J, the gap between germline ends came to 10 bases. CDR3 in amino acids: CASSAPGGYTF. In DNA, the CDR3 is TGTGCCAGCAGCGCCCCGGGGGGCTACACCTTC.

This chain links TRBV2 with TRBJ1-6; D unclear. Deletions cut 1 base from V and 8 bases from J, with 6 bases between. CDR3 length equals 13 residues. Germline V gene lookup returns CDR1 SNHLY and CDR2 FYNNEI. This CDR3 is CASSEGRDSPLHF. CDR3 nucleotide sequence: TGTGCCAGCAGTGAAGGCCGGGATTCACCCCTCCACTTT.

The chain combines TRBV6-5 with TRBJ2-1, with 10 bases matching TRBD1. Germline V gene sequence: CDR1 MNHEY, CDR2 SVGAGI. The J segment lost 7 bases and the V segment lost 0 bases, leaving 3 bases of the junction unmatched. This CDR3 is 15 amino acids long. The DNA for the CDR3 is TGTGCCAGCAGTTACTCAACGGGACAGGGGAATGAGCAGTTCTTC. This sequence encodes CASSYSTGQGNEQFF.

The chain couples TRBV6-1 to TRBJ1-2, with 8 positions matching TRBD1. Germline V lookup: CDR1 MNHNS, CDR2 SASEGT. V lost 1 base, J lost 3 bases, and 4 bases stayed unmatched. CDR3 size: 15 residues. CDR3 loop: CASSEVADRDYGYTF. In DNA, the CDR3 is TGTGCCAGCAGTGAAGTGGCGGACAGGGACTATGGCTACACCTTC.

The rearrangement joins TRBV30 to TRBJ1-1; 8 bases align to TRBD1. J was trimmed by 4 bases and V by 4 bases; bases with no gene match: 8. In germline, CDR1 is GTSNPN, CDR2 SVGIG (reference sequence). The CDR3 length is 14 residues. In DNA, the CDR3 is TGTGCCTGGACTCACGAAACAGGGGGCACTGAAGCTTTCTTT. It yields the protein CAWTHETGGTEAFF.

This chain connects TRBV12-3 or TRBV12-4 to TRBJ1-1, with D possibly being TRBD1 (6 bases). V was trimmed by 6 bases and J by 10 bases, leaving 18 bases between them. The CDR3 spans 13 residues. The CDR3 protein is CASRDSRLLGAFF. DNA for the CDR3: TGTGCCAGCAGGGACAGCCGTCTTCTAGGAGCTTTCTTT.

The J gene is TRBJ2-7, the V gene TRBV27; TRBD1 might be the D (6 bases). Germline V gene lookup returns CDR1 MNHEY and CDR2 SMNVEV (reference sequence). V was clipped by 9 bases and J by 2 bases, with 14 bases between them. The CDR3 runs 13 residues. CDR3 DNA: TGTGCCAGTAAGGCAGGGGCTCCCTACGAGCAGTACTTC. Translating it yields CASKAGAPYEQYF.

The V and J genes are TRBV11-3 and TRBJ1-2; D gene ambiguous. V was pared by 8 bases and J by 7 bases, with 5 bases between. This CDR3 region has 9 residues. From germline, CDR1 is SGHNT and CDR2 YENEEA. In DNA form, the CDR3 reads TGTGCCAGCTTCCTTGGCTACACCTTC. As protein: CASFLGYTF.

This clone was counted only a few times. J is TRBJ1-2 and V is TRBV29-1; the D is unclear. Per the germline V gene, CDR1 is SQVTM and CDR2 is ANQGSEA. The CDR3 totals 12 residues. V dropped 1 base and J dropped 4 bases, with 7 bases sitting between them. In DNA, the CDR3 is TGCAGCGTTGAAGTTCAGATCTATGGCTACACCTTC. The encoded protein is CSVEVQIYGYTF.

CDR3 nucleotide sequence: TGTGCCAGCAGCTTGAACTTTAACACTGAAGCTTTCTTT. It is translated as CASSLNFNTEAFF. The chain uses TRBV5-6 and TRBJ1-1; D remains unclear. CDR1 SGHDT and CDR2 YYEEEE come from the germline V gene. Trimming shortened V by 1 base and J by 2 bases, and 6 bases separated the two germline ends. The CDR3 sequence is 13 residues long.

This clone was recorded once. The chain uses TRBV4-1 and TRBJ1-4; possible D gene TRBD1, 6 bases. The CDR3 loop spans 15 amino acids. Trimming left V 4 bases short and J 1 base short, with 10 bases between. Germline CDR1 and CDR2: MGHRA and YSYEKL. CDR3 DNA sequence: TGCGCCAGCAGCCCACAGGGTGTAACTAATGAAAAACTGTTTTTT. Amino acids: CASSPQGVTNEKLFF.

This clone occurred once. The rearrangement joins TRBV3-1 (or the pseudogene TRBV3-2) to TRBJ1-4; 10 nucleotides line up with TRBD1. The CDR3 extends over 17 amino acids. V lost 1 base and J lost 10; bases outside the gene matches: 12. Germline CDR1 reads LGHDT; CDR2 reads YNNKEL (reference sequence). The CDR3 is CASSQVVTGGSPGKLFF. The CDR3 region has the DNA TGTGCCAGCAGCCAAGTCGTGACAGGGGGCTCCCCGGGAAAACTGTTTTTT.

The genes are TRBV3-1 (or the pseudogene TRBV3-2) and TRBJ1-2; the D is unclear. The CDR3 has 14 residues. The V end lost 4 bases, the J end lost 1 base, and 10 bases lay between the germline ends. CDR1 and CDR2 (germline): LGHDT, YNNKEL (reference sequence). The CDR3 sequence is CASSLQPINYGYTF. The CDR3 bases are TGTGCCAGCAGCCTACAGCCGATTAACTATGGCTACACCTTC.

In its sample, this clone was seen once. The chain recombines TRBV2 with TRBJ1-6; D call uncertain. The germline V gene encodes CDR1 SNHLY and CDR2 FYNNEI. V gave up 5 bases and J gave up 10 bases, with 15 bases separating them. This CDR3 contains 14 residues. CDR3 sequence: CASSSPVEVSPLHF. In DNA, the CDR3 is TGTGCCAGCAGTTCTCCGGTTGAAGTATCACCCCTCCACTTT. The full variable domain, in which reference TRBV2 and TRBJ1-6 provide the parts outside the CDR3, is EPEVTQTPSHQVTQMGQEVILRCVPISNHLYFYWYRQILGQKVEFLVSFYNNEISEKSEIFDDQFSVERPDGSNFTLKIRSTKLEDSAMYFCASSSPVEVSPLHFGNGTRLTVT.

The chain carries TRBV9 and TRBJ2-3; D remains unclear. The CDR3 has 13 amino acids. Germline V gene lookup returns CDR1 SGDLS and CDR2 YYNGEE. V was trimmed by 0 bases and J by 1 base, leaving 3 bases between them. The CDR3 nucleotides are TGTGCCAGCAGCGTAGCTGGCACAGATACGCAGTATTTT. Protein product: CASSVAGTDTQYF. Full variable domain (missing parts from reference TRBV9 and TRBJ2-3): DSGVTQTPKHLITATGQRVTLRCSPRSGDLSVYWYQQSLDQGLQFLIQYYNGEERAKGNILERFSAQQFPDLHSELNLSSLELGDSALYFCASSVAGTDTQYFGPGTRLTVL.

This clone was found a few times. The chain is built from TRBV7-8 and TRBJ2-1, with D maybe TRBD2 (6 bases). Germline V lookup: CDR1 SGHVS, CDR2 FQNEAQ. Trimming stripped 1 base from V and 0 bases from J, with 10 bases between. The CDR3 has 16 residues. The DNA of the CDR3 is TGTGCCAGCAGCTTAGGCGGGGTTGGCTCCTACAATGAGCAGTTCTTC. It codes for CASSLGGVGSYNEQFF.

With respect to this clone: One end of the junction varies from germline; a read error may be responsible. J is TRBJ2-5 and V is TRBV7-7; TRBD1 might be the D (6 bases). Germline V CDR1 and CDR2: SSHAT, FNYEAQ (reference sequence). This CDR3 region has 15 residues. CDR3 residues: CASSPVGGHSETQYF. For the CDR3, the DNA is TGTGCTAGCAGCCCCGTAGGGGGACACTCAGAGACCCAGTACTTC.

The chain is built from TRBV5-1 and TRBJ1-1; TRBD1 aligns across 8 bases. The CDR3 has 15 residues. J gave up 11 bases and V 1 base, and 13 bases lay outside the gene matches. Per the germline V gene, CDR1 is SGHRS and CDR2 is YFSETQ. The CDR3 nucleotides are TGCGCCAGCAGCTTGTCATTAGGGGACAGGTCGGGGGCTTTCTTT. Protein: CASSLSLGDRSGAFF. Complete variable domain (other parts from reference TRBV5-1 and TRBJ1-1): KAGVTQTPRYLIKTRGQQVTLSCSPISGHRSVSWYQQTPGQGLQFLFEYFSETQRNKGNFPGRFSGRQFSNSRSEMNVSTLELGDSALYLCASSLSLGDRSGAFFGQGTRLTVV.

The V gene is TRBV7-3, the J gene TRBJ1-1; 7 nucleotides match TRBD1. CDR3 length: 13 amino acids. Germline V gives CDR1 SGHTA, CDR2 FQGTGA. After removal of 5 bases from V and 7 bases from J, the junction contained 7 bases not matched to a gene. As DNA, the CDR3 is TGTGCCAGCAGCCACGGGACAGCTTATGAAGCTTTCTTT. Protein: CASSHGTAYEAFF.

This clone was recorded only once. The CDR3 spells CAWSVTGNNQPQHF. CDR3 in DNA: TGTGCCTGGAGTGTTACAGGGAACAATCAGCCCCAGCATTTT. The chain links TRBV30 to TRBJ1-5; tentatively, D is TRBD1 (6 bases). Trimming cost V 0 bases and J 3 bases, with 9 bases left between them. This CDR3 spans 14 amino acids. The germline V gene encodes CDR1 GTSNPN and CDR2 SVGIG (reference sequence).

The J gene is TRBJ1-1, the V gene TRBV30; 9 bases agree with TRBD1. This CDR3 has 12 amino acids. The germline V gene has CDR1 GTSNPN and CDR2 SVGIG (reference sequence). V lost 2 bases and J lost 10; bases outside the gene matches: 5. CDR3 nucleotide sequence: TGTGCCTGGAGTCCGGACAGGGGTTCAGCTTTCTTT. It yields the protein CAWSPDRGSAFF.

V usage is TRBV10-1 and J usage is TRBJ1-5, with D possibly being TRBD1 (6 bases). V lost 6 bases and J 0 bases, leaving 24 bases between the germline ends. Germline V CDR1 and CDR2: WNHNN, SYGVQD (reference sequence). The CDR3 contains 19 residues. CDR3 loop: CASRRLDSGRSYSNQPQHF. CDR3 sequence (DNA): TGCGCCAGCAGGCGACTGGACAGCGGGAGGTCTTATAGCAATCAGCCCCAGCATTTT.

The rearrangement uses TRBV28 and TRBJ1-2; TRBD1 matches 7 bases. V lost 7 bases to trimming and J lost 5 bases; unmatched junction nucleotides: 4. Germline lookup yields CDR1 MDHEN and CDR2 SYDVKM. This CDR3 spans 12 amino acids. CDR3 nucleotide sequence: TGTGCCAGCACCCCGACAGGGTATGGCTACACCTTC. Its translation is CASTPTGYGYTF.

The chain employs TRBV14 and TRBJ2-1; TRBD2 matches at 11 bases. Germline values: CDR1 SGHDN, CDR2 FVKESK. V lost 5 bases, J lost 6 bases, and 6 bases stayed unmatched. CDR3 length: 15 residues. The CDR3: CASSSVAGGLNEQFF. For the CDR3, the DNA is TGTGCCAGCAGCTCTGTAGCGGGAGGGCTCAATGAGCAGTTCTTC. Drawing the rest from reference TRBV14 and TRBJ2-1, the complete variable domain is EAGVTQFPSHSVIEKGQTVTLRCDPISGHDNLYWYRRVMGKEIKFLLHFVKESKQDESGMPNNRFLAERTGGTYSTLKVQPAELEDSGVYFCASSSVAGGLNEQFFGPGTRLTVL.